The 13 T cell receptor beta chains below were found in one sample sequenced in a study of neurological immune-mediated disorders. Using its own MiXCR run on the 5' RACE reads, TCRdb lists one record per CDR3 protein. The profile shows 67,000 or so distinct CDR3 sequences, around 13% of them singletons. Time point noted: longitudinal time-point 1 (baseline). Material for sequencing was PBMCs. The receptors come from a female donor with HTLV-1-associated myelopathy (HAM/TSP).

The table lists this clonotype with a few counts. This chain uses TRBV18 with TRBJ2-5; D possibly corresponds to TRBD2 (6 bases). V was trimmed by 3 bases and J by 2 bases, leaving 16 bases between them. The CDR3 spans 16 residues. Germline CDR1 is KGHSH and CDR2 is LQKENI. CDR3 residues: CASSPGGVAAQETQYF. The CDR3 bases are TGTGCCAGCTCACCTGGTGGGGTAGCGGCACAAGAGACCCAGTACTTC.

In its sample, this clonotype was seen many times. The chain combines TRBV7-9 with TRBJ2-1; no definite D call. The CDR3 totals 16 residues. The V end lost 0 bases, the J end lost 4 bases, and 13 bases lay between the germline ends. The germline V gene encodes CDR1 SEHNR and CDR2 FQNEAQ (reference sequence). This CDR3 reads CASSLALAGSYNEQFF. The CDR3 nucleotides read TGTGCCAGCAGCTTAGCGTTGGCAGGCTCATACAATGAGCAGTTCTTC.

This sequence joins TRBV10-1 and TRBJ2-2; TRBD1 matches at 7 bases. Germline loops: CDR1 WNHNN, CDR2 SYGVQD (reference sequence). Unmatched junction bases numbered 7, after V lost 6 bases and J lost 6 bases. The CDR3 covers 14 residues. The CDR3 DNA sequence: TGCGCCAGCAGCCCGACAGGGCTGGCCGGGGAGCTGTTTTTT. Translated: CASSPTGLAGELFF.

This clonotype was counted at least ten times. V and J are TRBV4-1 and TRBJ1-3, with no clear D. The germline V gene encodes CDR1 MGHRA and CDR2 YSYEKL. The germline V and J ends were trimmed by 3 bases and 0 bases, with 6 bases remaining between them. The CDR3 is 14 residues long. CDR3 nucleotide sequence: TGCGCCAGCAGCCACCCGCTCTCTGGAAACACCATATATTTT. This sequence encodes CASSHPLSGNTIYF.

This clonotype was detected only a few times. This may be a read error: a much more frequent sequence differs by one nucleotide. The J gene is TRBJ1-2, the V gene TRBV5-1, with TRBD1 as a possible D gene (5 bases). The CDR3 spans 16 residues. Germline V gene lookup returns CDR1 SGHRS and CDR2 YFSETQ. The V end lost 0 bases, the J end lost 4 bases, and 16 bases lay between the germline ends. The CDR3 DNA is TGCGCCAGCAGCTTGGATCCAGGGAAGATGGGCTATGGCTACACCTTC. It specifies CASSLDPGKMGYGYTF.

A few counts support this clonotype. The chain joins TRBV18 to TRBJ1-2; D call uncertain. The CDR3 covers 13 residues. Trimming shortened V by 5 bases and J by 0 bases, and 7 bases separated the two germline ends. Germline lookup yields CDR1 KGHSH and CDR2 LQKENI. The CDR3: CASSSTPNYGYTF. DNA for the CDR3: TGTGCCAGCTCATCCACACCTAACTATGGCTACACCTTC.

The J gene is TRBJ2-1, the V gene TRBV5-1; 8 positions agree with TRBD2. CDR3 size: 17 residues. Trimming cost V 1 base and J 8 bases; bases outside gene matches: 14. Germline values: CDR1 SGHRS, CDR2 YFSETQ. CDR3 sequence reads: CASSLSFGGGIQYEQFF. CDR3 bases: TGCGCCAGCAGCTTGTCTTTCGGCGGGGGGATTCAGTATGAGCAGTTCTTC.

This clonotype was seen at least ten times. The CDR3 DNA reads as TGTGCCAGCAGCTTTAACCCCCTAGCGGGGGGAGGACCCTACCAAGAGACCCAGTACTTC. This codes for CASSFNPLAGGGPYQETQYF. V is TRBV7-9 and J is TRBJ2-5; 11 nucleotides line up with TRBD2. From germline, CDR1 is SEHNR and CDR2 FQNEAQ (reference sequence). CDR3 length: 20 residues. V lost 3 bases to trimming and J lost 0 bases; unmatched junction nucleotides: 15.

This clonotype turned up a few times. J is TRBJ2-3 and V is TRBV12-3 or TRBV12-4; possibly TRBD1 or TRBD2 for D (5 bases each). This CDR3 is 14 amino acids long. V was trimmed by 7 bases and J by 2 bases, leaving 13 bases between them. The CDR3 is CASTRDAHTDTQYF. CDR3 sequence (DNA): TGTGCCAGCACCCGGGACGCCCACACAGATACGCAGTATTTT.

Many counts were recorded for this clonotype. The chain links TRBV20-1 to TRBJ2-5, with D tentatively TRBD1 (5 bases). The germline gives CDR1 DFQATT, CDR2 SNEGSKA (reference sequence). CDR3 length: 14 residues. The V end was cut by 1 base, the J end by 4 bases, with 13 bases between. The CDR3 DNA is TGCAGTGCTAGAGTACGGCAGGGCGCAGAGACCCAGTACTTC. Amino acids: CSARVRQGAETQYF.

In this sample, this clonotype turned up many times. The V and J genes are TRBV5-1 and TRBJ2-7, with D tentatively TRBD1 (6 bases). Germline lookup yields CDR1 SGHRS and CDR2 YFSETQ. The CDR3 spans 15 residues. Deletions cut 4 bases from V and 3 bases from J, with 17 bases between. The CDR3 DNA is TGCGCCAGCAGCGAGGGGGAGAGTAACTTCTACGAGCAGTACTTC. Its translation: CASSEGESNFYEQYF.

Points on this clonotype: A much larger clone lies a single base off, so this may be a read error. This rearrangement joins TRBV5-1 to TRBJ2-3; perhaps D is TRBD1 or TRBD2 (5 bases each). This CDR3 is 16 amino acids long. Per the germline V gene, CDR1 is SGHRS and CDR2 is YFSETQ. The germline V and J ends were trimmed by 4 bases and 4 bases, with 19 bases remaining between them. The CDR3 loop is CASSRGPVGPPDTQYF. The CDR3 DNA is TGCGCCAGCAGCCGGGGCCCGGTGGGGCCCCCAGATACGCAGTATTTT.

The J gene is TRBJ2-7, the V gene TRBV5-5, with D tentatively TRBD2 (5 bases). V dropped 4 bases and J dropped 4 bases, with 21 bases sitting between them. CDR1 SGHKS and CDR2 YYEKEE come from the germline V gene (reference sequence). This CDR3 comprises 16 residues. The CDR3 nucleotides are TGTGCCAGCAGCATCCACCCCGGAGGACGGGAATACGAGCAGTACTTC. Encoded protein: CASSIHPGGREYEQYF.